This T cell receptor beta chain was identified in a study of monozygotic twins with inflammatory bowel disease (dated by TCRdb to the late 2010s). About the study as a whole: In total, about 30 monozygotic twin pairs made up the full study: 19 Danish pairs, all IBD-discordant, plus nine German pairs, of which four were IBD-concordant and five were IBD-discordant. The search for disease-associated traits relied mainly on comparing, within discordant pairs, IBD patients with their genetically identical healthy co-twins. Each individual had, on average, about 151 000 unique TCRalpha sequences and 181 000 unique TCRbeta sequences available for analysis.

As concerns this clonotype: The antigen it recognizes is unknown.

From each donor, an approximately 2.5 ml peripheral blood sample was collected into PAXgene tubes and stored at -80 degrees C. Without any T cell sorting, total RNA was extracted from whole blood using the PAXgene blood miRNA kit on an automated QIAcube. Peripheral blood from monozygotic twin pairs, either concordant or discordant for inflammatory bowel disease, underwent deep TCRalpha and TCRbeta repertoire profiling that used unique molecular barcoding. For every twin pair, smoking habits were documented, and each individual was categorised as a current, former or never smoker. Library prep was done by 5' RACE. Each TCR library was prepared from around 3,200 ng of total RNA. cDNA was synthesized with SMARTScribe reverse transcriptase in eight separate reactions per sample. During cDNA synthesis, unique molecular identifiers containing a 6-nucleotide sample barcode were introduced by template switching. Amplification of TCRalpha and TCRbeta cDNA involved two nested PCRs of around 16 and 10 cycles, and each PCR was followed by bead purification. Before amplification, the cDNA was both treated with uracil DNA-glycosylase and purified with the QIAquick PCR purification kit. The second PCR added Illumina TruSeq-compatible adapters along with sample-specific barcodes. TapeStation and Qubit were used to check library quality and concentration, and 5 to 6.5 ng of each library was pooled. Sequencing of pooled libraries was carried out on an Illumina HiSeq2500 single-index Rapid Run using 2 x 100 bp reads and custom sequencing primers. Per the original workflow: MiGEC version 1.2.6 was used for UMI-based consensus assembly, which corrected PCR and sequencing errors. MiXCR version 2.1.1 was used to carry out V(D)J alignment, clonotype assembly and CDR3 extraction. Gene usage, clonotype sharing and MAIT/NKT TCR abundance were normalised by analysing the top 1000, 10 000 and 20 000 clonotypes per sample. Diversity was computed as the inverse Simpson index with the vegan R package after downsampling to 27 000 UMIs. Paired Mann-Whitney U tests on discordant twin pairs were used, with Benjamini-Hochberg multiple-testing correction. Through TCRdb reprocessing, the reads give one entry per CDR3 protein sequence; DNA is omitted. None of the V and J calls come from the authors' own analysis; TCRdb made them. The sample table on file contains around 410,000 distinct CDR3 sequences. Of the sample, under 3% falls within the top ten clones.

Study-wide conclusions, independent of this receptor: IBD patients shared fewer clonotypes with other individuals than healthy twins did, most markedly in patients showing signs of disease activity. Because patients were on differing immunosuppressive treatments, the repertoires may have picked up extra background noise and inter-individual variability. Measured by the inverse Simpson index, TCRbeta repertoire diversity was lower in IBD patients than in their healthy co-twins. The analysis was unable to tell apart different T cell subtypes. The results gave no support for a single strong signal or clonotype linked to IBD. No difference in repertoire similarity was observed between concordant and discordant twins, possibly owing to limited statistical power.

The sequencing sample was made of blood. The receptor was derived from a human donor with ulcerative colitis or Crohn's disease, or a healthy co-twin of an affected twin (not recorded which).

The CDR3 here reads CASSWSNYGYTF. The V and J segments used are TRBV12-3 or TRBV12-4 and TRBJ1-2. From cysteine to phenylalanine, the CDR3 is 12 amino acids long. DNA is not recorded here.